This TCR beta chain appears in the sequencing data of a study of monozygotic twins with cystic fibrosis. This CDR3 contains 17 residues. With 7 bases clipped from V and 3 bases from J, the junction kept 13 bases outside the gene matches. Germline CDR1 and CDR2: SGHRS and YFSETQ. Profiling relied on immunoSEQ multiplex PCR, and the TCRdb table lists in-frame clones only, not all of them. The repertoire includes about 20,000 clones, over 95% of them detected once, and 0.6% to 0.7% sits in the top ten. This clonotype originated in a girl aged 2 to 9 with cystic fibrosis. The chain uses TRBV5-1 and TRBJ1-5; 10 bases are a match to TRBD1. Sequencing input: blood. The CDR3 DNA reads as TGCGCCAGCTCCCCCTGGACCGGGACAGGGGCCAATCAGCCCCAGCATTTT. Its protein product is CASSPWTGTGANQPQHF.